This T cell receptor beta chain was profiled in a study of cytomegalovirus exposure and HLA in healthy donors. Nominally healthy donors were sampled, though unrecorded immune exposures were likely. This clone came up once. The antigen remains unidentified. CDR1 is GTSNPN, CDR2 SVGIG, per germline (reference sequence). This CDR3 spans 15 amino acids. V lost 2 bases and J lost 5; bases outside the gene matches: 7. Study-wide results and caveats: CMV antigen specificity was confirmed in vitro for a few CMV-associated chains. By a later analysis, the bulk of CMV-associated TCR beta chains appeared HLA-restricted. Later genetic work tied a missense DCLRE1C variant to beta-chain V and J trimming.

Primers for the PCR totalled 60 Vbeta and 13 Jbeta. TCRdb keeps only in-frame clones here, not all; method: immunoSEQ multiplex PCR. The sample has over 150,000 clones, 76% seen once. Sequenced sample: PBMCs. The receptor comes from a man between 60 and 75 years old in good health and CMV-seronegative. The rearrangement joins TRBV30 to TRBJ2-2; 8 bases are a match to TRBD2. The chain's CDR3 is CAWSSLGRGTGELFF. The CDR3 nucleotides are TGTGCCTGGAGTTCCCTCGGGAGGGGGACCGGGGAGCTGTTTTTT.